The present entry profiles one T cell receptor beta chain with its context. Its antigen is undetermined. Germline loops: CDR1 SGHVS, CDR2 FQNEAQ. V was shortened by 5 bases and J by 2 bases, with 16 bases between the two germline ends. CDR3 length: 16 amino acids. The data were obtained in a study of T-cell reconstitution after alpha-beta-depleted transplantation in children. Study observations and caveats: Where alpha-beta T cells came from about two months after transplant was reportedly several hundred expanded graft clones.

This sample's TCRbeta library carried unique molecular identifier barcodes. TCRdb called the PCR reads again in MiXCR, with one record for every CDR3 protein. Of around 960,000 distinct CDR3 sequences listed, 25% to 30% were seen once; the top ten hold about 28%. V usage is TRBV7-8 and J usage is TRBJ1-5; D may be TRBD1 (6 bases). The specimen comprised PBMCs, mostly from graft donor cells, sampled 360 days after TCRalphabeta/CD19-depleted stem cell transplant. This TCR was recovered from a boy under three years old who had a stem cell transplant for SCID, so the T cells may come from the graft donor. The CDR3 protein is CASSQRGTQRNQPQHF. CDR3 DNA sequence: TGTGCCAGCAGCCAAAGGGGGACCCAGCGCAATCAGCCCCAGCATTTT.